A single T cell receptor beta chain is shown here with its context. Donors were Caucasian adults residing in Nashville, Tennessee, USA. Subsets obtained from CD4+ cells comprised CD45RA+ naive and CD45RA-negative memory cells. The assay used deep level. Measured with immunoSEQ multiplex PCR; TCRdb has only the in-frame clones, and not every one. The sample has millions of clones, 93% seen once. This sample was included in a study of shared clonotypes between healthy human individuals. At the level of the study: Each donor's CD8 memory used one plate, CD8 naive two, each CD4 subset three.

V was trimmed by 6 bases and J by 1 base, leaving 18 bases between them. This CDR3 region has 16 residues. CDR1 is SGHDT and CDR2 is YYEEEE in the germline V gene. Input material: naive CD4+ T cells from PBMCs. As for subset: CD45RA+ positively selected. The gene calls are TRBV5-6 and TRBJ2-3; possible D gene TRBD1, 6 bases. The sequence was collected from a man younger than 30 in good health. Some clones in this sample may be carry-over from other donors' samples. Here the CDR3 DNA reads TGTGCCAGCACCCTGACAGGAACCATCCGCACAGATACGCAGTATTTT. It translates to CASTLTGTIRTDTQYF.